This T cell receptor (beta chain) appears in the sequencing data of a study of T cell responses to AZD1222 COVID-19 vaccine (dated by TCRdb to about 2021). Context from the whole study: TCR sequencing covered over 230 trial participants: around 210 given two doses of AZD1222 and 26 given two doses of MenACWY control vaccine. Trial participants were enrolled by age into 18-55, 56-69 and 70-plus year subgroups, with around 150, 28 and 57 TCR-sequenced participants respectively. What the work shows at the level of the full study, not this receptor alone: Nearly half of unique spike-specific TCRs reportedly recognized epitopes outside regions mutated in the B.1.351 and B.1.1.7 variants. Because no day 14 peak-response samples were available, the repertoires could be characterized only after the peak T cell response. The 56-69-year group was small, and its depth increase did not reach significance, likely because of low power. Participants were mostly white British, with more females than males. The authors suggested clonal diversity may have been underestimated. After two AZD1222 doses, both the breadth and the depth of spike-specific TCRs were significantly higher than at day 0 and than in MenACWY recipients. The vaccine-associated CD4 TCRs covered the entire spike protein, and the dominant responses fell in regions 160-218 and 743-854. Conclusions about previously exposed vaccinees are limited because only six or seven AZD1222 recipients were SARS-CoV-2 seropositive at baseline.

The CDR3 regions of human TCRbeta chains were subjected to immunosequencing. Per the source publication's procedure: Repertoire TCRs were checked for matches against a reference library of SARS-CoV-2-specific TCRs that had been generated using the MIRA antigen-specificity platform. Breadth was defined as the fraction of unique TCRs that were SARS-CoV-2-associated. Depth was defined as the fraction of total T cells that were SARS-CoV-2-associated. Using the MIRA data, each spike-specific TCR was mapped to the spike region that the TCR reacts to and placed in a CD4 or CD8 class. Log10-transformed breadth and depth values were compared by one-way ANOVA with Sidak's multiple comparisons tests. TCRdb stores this immuneACCESS table with in-frame sequences only. Part of the clones is absent; in the studies checked, under half of the shortfall reflects unresolved V genes, and no reason is known for the rest. D and trimming were read from the DNA, whereas the V and J calls and clone size are those reported in that table. This sample holds 150,000 or so clones; under 95% were observed only once. The ten biggest clones cover 1.3% of the sample.

The sample's time point label is to be understood as: about 28 days (+/-7) after the second vaccine dose. AZD1222 recipients with second doses at about 4 weeks or about 12 weeks were pooled, because spike-specific TCR depth and breadth did not differ between schedules. Vaccinee samples came from UK trials COV001 and COV002, including a single-blind randomized controlled phase 2/3 trial of AZD1222 (ChAdOx1 nCoV-19) in healthy adults. For TCRbeta chain sequencing, PBMC samples from trial participants were taken at day 0 and at day 28 after the second dose. In the case of this clone: This clone's antigen is unknown. No much larger clone exists at a distance of one base, and base qualities are not known.

V sheds 5 bases and J sheds 7 bases, leaving 21 bases between their ends. The germline V gene (reference sequence) gives CDR1 as SGHKS and CDR2 as YYEKEE. The CDR3, from cysteine to phenylalanine, totals 16 residues. Only CDR3 DNA is held: 48 bases, read in frame from base 1. The material was peripheral blood, obtained 28 days after the second AZD1222 dose. This TCR derives from an adult who received the AZD1222 COVID-19 vaccine. The chain is encoded by TRBV5-5 joined to TRBJ2-2; the D gene is tentatively TRBD1 or TRBD2, each matching 5 bases. The nucleotides are TGTGCCAGCAGAATCGGGACGACTGTGGTGGGCGGGGAGCTGTTTTTT. Its translation is CASRIGTTVVGGELFF.